These 21 T cell receptor beta chains originate from one sample sequenced in a study of blood T cell repertoires in COVID-19. The data were produced by immunoSEQ multiplex PCR, yet TCRdb's version contains in-frame clones alone and is incomplete. This table has roughly 410,000 clones, roughly 86% appearing once. Sequenced sample: peripheral blood. The receptors come from a woman aged 60-75 years with COVID-19, enrolled during active disease.

The chain joins TRBV30 to TRBJ1-4, with unresolved D. This CDR3 is built from 12 residues. Trimming took off 2 bases at V and 7 bases at J, with 8 bases between the two ends. Germline V gives CDR1 GTSNPN, CDR2 SVGIG (reference sequence). In DNA, the CDR3 is TGTGCCTGGAGTTTATTCGGTGAAAAACTGTTTTTT. Protein sequence: CAWSLFGEKLFF.

The genes are TRBV5-1 and TRBJ2-3; 10 bases match TRBD1. The CDR3 consists of 17 residues. Germline CDR1 is SGHRS and CDR2 is YFSETQ. Losses at the gene ends were 3 bases for V and 0 bases for J; bases not matched to a gene: 7. The chain's CDR3 is CASSYWTGGSSTDTQYF. The CDR3 bases are TGCGCCAGCAGCTACTGGACAGGGGGTTCTAGCACAGATACGCAGTATTTT. The full variable domain, rest sourced from reference TRBV5-1 and TRBJ2-3, is KAGVTQTPRYLIKTRGQQVTLSCSPISGHRSVSWYQQTPGQGLQFLFEYFSETQRNKGNFPGRFSGRQFSNSRSEMNVSTLELGDSALYLCASSYWTGGSSTDTQYFGPGTRLTVL.

The J gene is TRBJ2-5, the V gene TRBV5-1, with 15 bases that match TRBD2. V trimming: 0 bases; J trimming: 4 bases; junction bases outside the gene matches: 1. Per the germline V gene, CDR1 is SGHRS and CDR2 is YFSETQ. The CDR3 consists of 16 residues. CDR3 sequence reads: CASSLGTSGGAETQYF. CDR3 DNA: TGCGCCAGCAGCTTGGGGACTAGCGGGGGGGCAGAGACCCAGTACTTC.

The V and J genes are TRBV28 and TRBJ2-1; TRBD2 matches at 14 bases. Germline assignment: CDR1 MDHEN and CDR2 SYDVKM. J lost 2 bases, V lost 5 bases, and 2 bases had no gene match. This CDR3 spans 16 amino acids. CDR3 protein: CASSTTSGGAYNEQFF. For the CDR3, the DNA is TGTGCCAGCAGTACGACTAGCGGGGGGGCCTACAATGAGCAGTTCTTC.

The chain employs TRBV3-1 (or the pseudogene TRBV3-2) and TRBJ2-1; possible D gene TRBD2, 6 bases. The CDR3 has 15 amino acids. V lost 2 bases, J lost 8 bases, and 16 bases lay in between. In germline, CDR1 is LGHDT, CDR2 YNNKEL (reference sequence). The CDR3 DNA follows: TGTGCCAGCAGCCAAAGTGTGGGAGGCGGAGATGAGCAGTTCTTC. Translated: CASSQSVGGGDEQFF.

This sequence joins TRBV14 and TRBJ1-1; tentative D call: TRBD1 (5 bases). Germline V CDR1 and CDR2: SGHDN, FVKESK. This CDR3 has 13 amino acids. The V end lost 3 bases, the J end lost 7 bases, and 12 bases lay between the germline ends. CDR3 loop: CASSHYRRGEAFF. CDR3 sequence (DNA): TGTGCCAGCAGCCACTATAGGAGGGGTGAAGCTTTCTTT.

The genes are TRBV5-1 and TRBJ1-4; TRBD1 might be the D (6 bases). The CDR3 consists of 13 residues. Trimming took off 4 bases at V and 8 bases at J, with 12 bases between the two ends. The germline V gene has CDR1 SGHRS and CDR2 YFSETQ. CDR3 sequence (DNA): TGCGCCAGCAGCACGGGAACAGGGGAAAAACTGTTTTTT. Protein sequence: CASSTGTGEKLFF.

The chain carries TRBV18 and TRBJ2-7; D is unclear. This CDR3 is built from 12 residues. Looked up from germline, CDR1 is KGHSH and CDR2 is LQKENI. Trimming took off 4 bases at V and 6 bases at J, with 10 bases between the two ends. DNA of the CDR3: TGTGCCAGCTCACACCCCAACAGCGAGCAGTACTTC. Its protein product is CASSHPNSEQYF.

The chain combines TRBV5-1 with TRBJ1-1, with TRBD1 matching over 8 bases. CDR1 and CDR2 (germline): SGHRS, YFSETQ. The CDR3 runs 13 residues. V trimming: 2 bases; J trimming: 4 bases; junction bases outside the gene matches: 1. The CDR3 DNA reads TGCGCCAGCAGCTTTCAGGGGGCCACTGAAGCTTTCTTT. Translating gives CASSFQGATEAFF.

The V and J genes are TRBV2 and TRBJ1-1; D remains unclear. The germline CDR1 and CDR2 sequences are SNHLY and FYNNEI. This CDR3 has 16 residues. Trimming removed 6 bases at V and 4 bases at J, with 21 bases between. DNA for the CDR3: TGTGCCAGCAGGCCTTTCCGGCGGGCCGCGGGCACTGAAGCTTTCTTT. Encoded protein: CASRPFRRAAGTEAFF.

This chain connects TRBV5-1 to TRBJ2-6; D perhaps matches TRBD2 (5 bases). This CDR3 is 15 amino acids long. Trimming took 4 bases from V and 0 from J, leaving 8 bases between them. The germline V gene encodes CDR1 SGHRS and CDR2 YFSETQ. CDR3 sequence reads: CASSASGSGANVLTF. For the CDR3, the DNA is TGCGCCAGCAGCGCCAGCGGCTCTGGGGCCAACGTCCTGACTTTC.

This chain uses TRBV3-1 (or the pseudogene TRBV3-2) with TRBJ2-7; 8 nucleotides align to TRBD1. The CDR3 runs to 14 residues. J lost 5 bases, V lost 6 bases, and 9 bases had no gene match. Germline V CDR1 and CDR2: LGHDT, YNNKEL (reference sequence). CDR3 protein: CASRPGQGKNEQYF. The DNA of the CDR3 is TGTGCCAGCAGACCCGGACAGGGAAAGAACGAGCAGTACTTC.

The chain couples TRBV7-2 to TRBJ1-2; D unresolved. Per germline, CDR1 SGHTA and CDR2 FQGNSA. Trimming pared 5 bases from V and 7 bases from J, leaving 17 bases between. This CDR3 has 14 amino acids. The CDR3 protein is CASSRPQAGIGYTF. For the CDR3, the DNA is TGTGCCAGCAGCCGCCCCCAGGCGGGGATTGGCTACACCTTC.

The rearrangement links TRBV23-1 to TRBJ2-7; D remains unclear. Being an ORF, TRBV23-1 has a function that is uncertain. This CDR3 region has 13 residues. V gave up 2 bases and J gave up 3 bases, with 8 bases separating them. DNA for the CDR3: TGCGCCAGCAGTCAAGCAGTTGTCTACGAGCAGTACTTC. Amino acid sequence: CASSQAVVYEQYF.

V and J are TRBV6-5 and TRBJ2-1; TRBD1 aligns across 9 bases. V gave up 6 bases and J gave up 5 bases; unmatched junction bases: 5. CDR1 MNHEY and CDR2 SVGAGI come from the germline V gene. This CDR3 is 14 amino acids long. CDR3 amino acids: CASRGQGYDNEQFF. As DNA, the CDR3 is TGTGCCAGCAGGGGACAGGGCTACGACAATGAGCAGTTCTTC.

This clone was seen once. The CDR3 spells CASGTGDEQYF. The CDR3 nucleotides read TGCGCCAGCGGCACAGGGGACGAGCAGTACTTC. The chain combines TRBV4-1 with TRBJ2-7, with 7 bases matching TRBD1. After removal of 8 bases from V and 5 bases from J, the junction contained 3 bases not matched to a gene. In germline, CDR1 is MGHRA, CDR2 YSYEKL. The CDR3 contains 11 residues.

The chain links TRBV6-6 to TRBJ2-1, with D unresolved. Germline values: CDR1 MNHNY, CDR2 SVGAGI (reference sequence). Trimming cost V 0 bases and J 3 bases, with 9 bases left between them. This CDR3 contains 15 residues. The CDR3 spells CASSYSIQDYNEQFF. In nucleotides, the CDR3 is TGTGCCAGCAGTTACTCGATTCAGGACTACAATGAGCAGTTCTTC.

This rearrangement joins TRBV7-9 to TRBJ2-2; 8 nucleotides line up with TRBD2. Germline assignment: CDR1 SEHNR and CDR2 FQNEAQ (reference sequence). The CDR3 is made up of 15 amino acids. V was pared by 10 bases and J by 2 bases, with 9 bases of the junction left unmatched. The CDR3 region has the DNA TGTGCCAACGCGGGGGGCGCCCTAAACACCGGGGAGCTGTTTTTT. Its protein product is CANAGGALNTGELFF.

This sequence joins TRBV12-3 or TRBV12-4 and TRBJ1-1; D might be TRBD1 (5 bases). The CDR3 runs 12 residues. Trimming removed 6 bases at V and 7 bases at J, with 12 bases between. CDR3 in amino acids: CASSPDRDEAFF. CDR3 sequence (DNA): TGTGCCAGCAGCCCCGACAGAGATGAAGCTTTCTTT.

This clone was observed once. V and J are TRBV7-3 and TRBJ1-6; D is uncertain. Trimming removed 6 bases at V and 6 bases at J, with 15 bases between. Germline V lookup: CDR1 SGHTA, CDR2 FQGTGA. The CDR3 covers 15 residues. This chain's CDR3 is CASRGATVGNSPLHF. The CDR3 coding sequence is TGTGCCAGCAGGGGAGCGACCGTCGGTAATTCACCCCTCCACTTT.

The V call is TRBV19, the J call TRBJ1-2; D is perhaps TRBD1 (6 bases). CDR1 and CDR2 from the germline V gene are LNHDA and SQIVND (reference sequence). The CDR3 sequence is 17 residues long. V was shortened by 6 bases and J by 7 bases, with 27 bases between the two germline ends. The CDR3 loop reads CASSRGRRQVLESGYTF. CDR3 DNA: TGTGCCAGTAGCCGTGGTCGGCGACAGGTCTTAGAGAGTGGCTACACCTTC.